The T cell receptor (beta chain) under discussion was sequenced for a study of T-cell reconstitution after alpha-beta-depleted transplantation in children. Construction of the TCRbeta library involved unique molecular identifiers. TCRdb called the PCR reads again in MiXCR, with one record for every CDR3 protein. In the table there are just over 200,000 distinct CDR3 sequences, roughly 9.1% of which are singletons. Whole-study findings and limits: T-cell counts and diversity at one year following transplant were attributed mainly to newly produced T cells. About two months after transplant, alpha-beta T cells reportedly came from several hundred expanded graft clones.

This clonotype has at least ten counts. Its specificity is unknown. The CDR3 covers 15 residues. Deletions cut 2 bases from V and 5 bases from J, with 17 bases between. Looked up from germline, CDR1 is DFQATT and CDR2 is SNEGSKA (reference sequence). The V call is TRBV20-1, the J call TRBJ2-3; the D gene is possibly TRBD2 (7 bases). The receptor was derived from a male patient under 10 years old who had a stem cell transplant for acute myeloid leukemia, so the T cells may come from the graft donor. The input for sequencing was PBMCs, mostly from graft donor cells, taken 360 days after TCRalphabeta/CD19-depleted stem cell transplant. The CDR3 loop is CSARLARGAGDTQYF. CDR3 coding DNA: TGCAGTGCTAGATTAGCACGGGGGGCGGGAGATACGCAGTATTTT.